These 29 T cell receptor beta chains share one sample of origin, sequenced in a study of CD8+CD57+ T cells in acquired aplastic anemia. CDR3 and TCR beta VDJ profiling relied on genomic DNA as the template. TCRdb reprocessed the reads with MiXCR, giving one entry per CDR3 protein. Of about 400,000 distinct CDR3 sequences listed, roughly 68% were seen once; the top ten hold approximately 3.8%. The sample taken for sequencing was sorted CD4+, CD8+, or CD8+CD57+ T cells (not recorded which) from PBMCs. The receptor source for this set is a human donor in good health, serving as a control.

This clonotype has only one observation. The rearrangement uses TRBV7-3 and TRBJ1-1; the D is unclear. This CDR3 is built from 16 residues. The V end was cut by 6 bases, the J end by 6 bases, with 23 bases between. Germline lookup yields CDR1 SGHTA and CDR2 FQGTGA. CDR3 residues: CASSGLGACTSAEAFF. The CDR3 bases are TGTGCCAGCAGTGGACTCGGCGCGTGTACGAGCGCTGAAGCTTTCTTT.

This clonotype has ten or more counts. The chain has TRBV19 and TRBJ1-1, with D perhaps matching TRBD1 (6 bases). The germline V gene has CDR1 LNHDA and CDR2 SQIVND (reference sequence). V was cut by 3 bases and J by 3 bases, with 8 bases left in between. CDR3 size: 13 residues. CDR3 amino acids: CASSITGYTEAFF. The CDR3 region has the DNA TGTGCCAGTAGTATTACAGGGTACACTGAAGCTTTCTTT.

As DNA, the CDR3 is TGCAGTGCTAGAGGGCTTAAACAAGAGACCCAGTACTTC. It specifies CSARGLKQETQYF. V gene TRBV20-1 combines with J gene TRBJ2-5, with D unclear. There are 13 residues in the CDR3. The germline gives CDR1 DFQATT, CDR2 SNEGSKA (reference sequence). Deletions cut 1 base from V and 2 bases from J, with 8 bases between.

This clonotype was seen ten or more times. V is TRBV9 and J is TRBJ1-6; D unresolved. V was pared by 1 base and J by 7 bases, with 9 bases between. The CDR3 consists of 14 residues. In germline, CDR1 is SGDLS, CDR2 YYNGEE. CDR3 sequence (DNA): TGTGCCAGCAGCGTACGATGGGAAAATTCACCCCTCCACTTT. It encodes CASSVRWENSPLHF.

The chain couples TRBV2 to TRBJ1-2; a weak D match, TRBD1 (5 bases). V lost 6 bases and J 9 bases, leaving 14 bases between the germline ends. CDR1 SNHLY and CDR2 FYNNEI come from the germline V gene. The CDR3 length is 12 residues. The DNA of the CDR3 is TGTGCCAGCAGCTTTAGCGGGGCGAGCTACACCTTC. It encodes CASSFSGASYTF.

The rearrangement uses TRBV7-3 and TRBJ2-5; D tentatively fits TRBD1 or TRBD2 (6 bases each). V shed 3 bases and J shed 12 bases, with 20 bases lying between them. The V gene's germline CDR1 is SGHTA and CDR2 FQGTGA. This CDR3 comprises 14 residues. CDR3 bases: TGTGCCAGCAGCTTCCGGGGGCGGGGCGACACCGAGTACTTC. Its protein is CASSFRGRGDTEYF.

The chain recombines TRBV20-1 with TRBJ1-1, with 8 positions matching TRBD1. V was clipped by 3 bases and J by 3 bases; unmatched bases: 9. This CDR3 contains 15 residues. CDR1 is DFQATT, CDR2 SNEGSKA, per germline (reference sequence). The CDR3 is CSASPNGQGYTEAFF. Here the CDR3 DNA reads TGCAGTGCTAGTCCGAATGGACAGGGTTACACTGAAGCTTTCTTT.

The CDR3 sequence is CASSVPWTGGSYNEQFF. Here the CDR3 DNA reads TGTGCCAGTAGCGTACCCTGGACAGGGGGCAGCTACAATGAGCAGTTCTTC. This sequence joins TRBV7-2 and TRBJ2-1; 11 nucleotides line up with TRBD1. Germline values: CDR1 SGHTA, CDR2 FQGNSA. There are 17 residues in the CDR3. With 9 bases clipped from V and 3 bases from J, the junction kept 13 bases outside the gene matches. The full variable domain, rest sourced from reference TRBV7-2 and TRBJ2-1, is GAGVSQSPSNKVTEKGKDVELRCDPISGHTALYWYRQSLGQGLEFLIYFQGNSAPDKSGLPSDRFSAERTGGSVSTLTIQRTQQEDSAVYLCASSVPWTGGSYNEQFFGPGTRLTVL.

This clonotype showed up many times. The chain couples TRBV12-5 to TRBJ2-2; D may match TRBD1 or TRBD2 (5 bases each). Germline assignment: CDR1 LGHNT and CDR2 FRNRAP. CDR3 length: 17 residues. The V gene lost 4 bases and the J gene lost 2 bases, with 17 bases spanning the gap. The CDR3 region is CASGSLLGTVNTGELFF. DNA of the CDR3: TGTGCTAGTGGTTCGCTCCTCGGGACGGTCAACACCGGGGAGCTGTTTTTT.

This chain uses TRBV12-3 or TRBV12-4 with TRBJ2-6; perhaps TRBD1 as D (6 bases). The ends were cut back, 6 bases at V and 0 bases at J, with 15 bases in the middle. The CDR3 has 17 residues. The CDR3 here is CASSSDSEYSGANVLTF. The CDR3 region has the DNA TGTGCCAGCAGCTCGGACAGCGAGTACTCTGGGGCCAACGTCCTGACTTTC.

Worth noting for this clonotype: Germline is not matched at one junction end, which may reflect a read error. The chain recombines TRBV7-7 with TRBJ1-5; D is perhaps TRBD1 (6 bases). The length of the CDR3 is 15 residues. Germline CDR1 SSHAT, CDR2 FNYEAQ (reference sequence). CDR3 coding DNA: TGTGCTAGCAGGGGCGAGGTCCAAGGGACCCAGTACTTCCATTTT. Protein sequence: CASRGEVQGTQYFHF. Based on the CDR3 plus reference TRBV7-7 and TRBJ1-5, the full variable domain is GAGVSQSPRYKVTKRGQDVTLRCDPISSHATLYWYQQALGQGPEFLTYFNYEAQPDKSGLPSDRFSAERPEGSISTLTIQRTEQRDSAMYRCASRGEVQGTQYFHFGDGTRLSIL.

Turning to this clonotype: The junction does not match germline at one end; this may be a read error. The chain links TRBV6-2 or TRBV6-3 to TRBJ2-7, with a possible D match to TRBD2 (5 bases). Germline V gene data show CDR1 as MNHEY and CDR2 as SVGEGT. CDR3 length equals 12 residues. CDR3 protein: CASSYGGYAQCF. CDR3 bases: TGTGCCAGCAGTTATGGAGGCTACGCGCAGTGCTTC.

Concerning this clonotype: The conserved closing phenylalanine or tryptophan is absent in this CDR3, likely reflecting a read error. The limits of the CDR3 on the DNA are not certain, so only TCRdb's listed CDR3 is given. The chain is built from TRBV10-2 and TRBJ2-5; TRBD2, the D gene given by the table, was not confirmed from the DNA. From germline, CDR1 is WSHSY and CDR2 SAAADI. The CDR3 is 12 amino acids long, termini counted. This CDR3 is CASSSGGETKYV.

The chain employs TRBV20-1 and TRBJ2-3; 15 bases line up with TRBD2. CDR3 length: 15 amino acids. Looked up from germline, CDR1 is DFQATT and CDR2 is SNEGSKA (reference sequence). V dropped 2 bases and J dropped 4; count of bases not matched to a gene: 1. This CDR3 reads CSARWTSGGADTQYF. The DNA for the CDR3 is TGCAGTGCTAGATGGACTAGCGGGGGGGCAGATACGCAGTATTTT.

This chain links TRBV20-1 with TRBJ2-2; 10 bases agree with TRBD2. CDR1 is DFQATT, CDR2 SNEGSKA, per germline (reference sequence). J gave up 7 bases and V 6 bases, and 8 bases lay outside the gene matches. The CDR3 contains 14 residues. The CDR3 protein is CSARSGGAVGELFF. In nucleotides, the CDR3 is TGCAGTGCGAGAAGCGGGGGGGCCGTCGGGGAGCTGTTTTTT.

In regard to this clonotype: The CDR3 end shows no conserved phenylalanine or tryptophan, and so a read error is likely. The limits of the CDR3 on the DNA are not certain, so only TCRdb's listed CDR3 is given. The rearrangement links TRBV7-2 to TRBJ1-4. From its first to its last residue, the CDR3 has 8 amino acids. CDR1 is SGHTA, CDR2 FQGNSA, per germline. CDR3 loop: CASNLLGI.

With respect to this clonotype: A read error may account for a junction end that differs from germline. V gene TRBV5-1 combines with J gene TRBJ1-3; D may be TRBD1 (5 bases). CDR3 size: 14 residues. Looked up from germline, CDR1 is SGHRS and CDR2 is YFSETQ. The CDR3: CASSPGQDAYTIYF. The CDR3 DNA is TGTGCCAGCAGCCCGGGGCAAGACGCATACACCATATATTTT.

The chain couples TRBV2 to TRBJ1-1, with TRBD1 identical over 7 bases. Germline V gene lookup returns CDR1 SNHLY and CDR2 FYNNEI. The CDR3 spans 14 residues. Trimming at V came to 7 bases and at J to 6 bases, leaving 11 bases not matched to a gene. The DNA of the CDR3 is TGTGCCAGCACGGTTCGGGACAGAACGGCTGAAGCTTTCTTT. This encodes CASTVRDRTAEAFF.

This clonotype was recorded once. The chain links TRBV10-3 to TRBJ1-2; tentative D call: TRBD1 (6 bases). V was cut by 3 bases and J by 4 bases, with 12 bases left in between. CDR3 size: 14 residues. Per the germline V gene, CDR1 is ENHRY and CDR2 is SYGVKD. CDR3 sequence reads: CAISDRDTIYGYTF. The CDR3 DNA sequence: TGTGCCATCAGTGACCGGGACACGATCTATGGCTACACCTTC.

Many counts were recorded for this clonotype. DNA for the CDR3: TGTGCCAGCAGCCAGACTACCACAGATACGCAGTATTTT. As protein: CASSQTTTDTQYF. This rearrangement joins TRBV3-1 to TRBJ2-3; tentatively, D is TRBD2 (5 bases). Germline V gene data show CDR1 as LGHDT and CDR2 as YNNKEL (reference sequence). CDR3 size: 13 residues. V was clipped by 3 bases and J by 2 bases, with 6 bases between them.

To note about this clonotype: The conserved phenylalanine or tryptophan normally closing the CDR3 is absent here, so this likely arose from a read error. The V and J genes are TRBV7-9 and TRBJ2-7; D possibly uses TRBD1 or TRBD2 (5 bases each). The V gene's germline CDR1 is SEHNR and CDR2 FQNEAQ (reference sequence). The length of the CDR3 is 15 residues. The CDR3, as DNA: TGTGCCAGCAGCCTCAGAGAGGGGTACTCCTACGCGCAGTACTCC. Translated, it gives CASSLREGYSYAQYS.

About this clonotype itself: The junction shows a germline mismatch at one end, possibly a read error. The CDR3, as DNA: TGTGCCAGCAGCTTAGAGGGAAGGGGCAATGCCTACACTTTT. It specifies CASSLEGRGNAYTF. This chain links TRBV7-9 with TRBJ1-3; perhaps TRBD1 as D (5 bases). The CDR3 totals 14 residues. Germline V gives CDR1 SEHNR, CDR2 FQNEAQ (reference sequence).

The chain joins TRBV9 to TRBJ2-1, with TRBD2 identical over 13 bases. Germline values: CDR1 SGDLS, CDR2 YYNGEE. Trimming removed 3 bases from V and 4 bases from J; junction bases left unmatched: 1. CDR3 length equals 15 residues. The DNA for the CDR3 is TGTGCCAGCAGCGCGACTAGCGGGAGGTACAATGAGCAGTTCTTC. Its protein product is CASSATSGRYNEQFF.

The CDR3: CATSRDLIERYSYNEQFF. CDR3 nucleotide sequence: TGTGCCACCAGCAGAGACCTTATAGAACGGTACTCCTACAATGAGCAGTTCTTC. The V and J genes are TRBV15 and TRBJ2-1, with D unresolved. Germline V gene data show CDR1 as LNHNV and CDR2 as YYDKDF (reference sequence). The V and J ends lost 0 bases and 0 bases respectively, with 15 bases between them. The CDR3 loop spans 18 amino acids.

DNA of the CDR3: TGTGCCAGCAGCCAACGTCATGGGACCGGATATTCACCCCTCCACTTT. The encoded protein is CASSQRHGTGYSPLHF. The chain joins TRBV14 to TRBJ1-6; possibly TRBD1 for D (5 bases). Germline values: CDR1 SGHDN, CDR2 FVKESK. This CDR3 comprises 16 residues. Trimming took 2 bases from V and 8 from J, leaving 16 bases between them.

With regard to this clonotype: No conserved phenylalanine or tryptophan is present at the end of the CDR3, so a read error is the likely explanation. No DNA is shown, since the ends of the CDR3 on it are uncertain; the CDR3 is the one TCRdb lists. V usage is TRBV7-9 and J usage is TRBJ1-5. The germline V gene encodes CDR1 SEHNR and CDR2 FQNEAQ (reference sequence). The CDR3 is 13 residues long, ends included. CDR3 region: CASSIRGATPNTY.

As for this clonotype: A read error may account for a junction end that differs from germline. The chain employs TRBV10-1 and TRBJ1-5, with D tentatively TRBD1 (5 bases). Germline V gives CDR1 WNHNN, CDR2 SYGVQD (reference sequence). The CDR3 runs 13 residues. The CDR3 DNA reads as TGCGCCAGCAGTGAGCCACGGAACCGGGGCCACCACTTT. It encodes CASSEPRNRGHHF.

The rearrangement joins TRBV25-1 to TRBJ2-5; a possible D gene is TRBD2 (6 bases). Trimming stripped 1 base from V and 3 bases from J, with 9 bases between. This CDR3 comprises 14 residues. From germline, CDR1 is MGHDK and CDR2 SYGVNS. As DNA, the CDR3 is TGTGCCAGCAGTGAATGGAGGGCCGAAGAGACCCAGTACTTC. Translating it yields CASSEWRAEETQYF.

V usage is TRBV2 and J usage is TRBJ2-1; D may match TRBD1 or TRBD2 (5 bases each). CDR1 and CDR2 from the germline V gene are SNHLY and FYNNEI. Trimming pared 8 bases from V and 9 bases from J, leaving 14 bases between. The CDR3 totals 12 residues. The CDR3 protein is CASSVGTGEQFF. The CDR3 bases are TGTGCCAGCTCCGTGGGGACGGGTGAGCAGTTCTTC.